The present T cell receptor beta chain was sequenced within a study of Graves' ophthalmopathy and Graves' hyperthyroidism. In germline, CDR1 is DFQATT, CDR2 SNEGSKA (reference sequence). The CDR3 is 14 residues long. Trimming cost V 2 bases and J 0 bases, with 10 bases left between them. This clonotype showed up many times. Antigen specificity is unknown. Scientists amplified the TCR beta CDR3 regions from RNA transcripts. The authors performed first-round RT-PCR with HTBI primers and then a second-round multiplex PCR. Via MiXCR, TCRdb re-called the multiplex PCR reads, giving one row per CDR3 protein. There are approximately 380,000 distinct CDR3 sequences in the sample; around a fifth occur only once, and around 3.1% lies in the top ten. Findings and limits, study-wide: Blood shared most expanded thyroid clonotypes above 0.001 frequency. Ophthalmopathy and stable hyperthyroidism were discriminated by a 13-signature model, with roughly 86% sensitivity and around 77% specificity. With a specificity of just under 75% and a sensitivity of 70% to 71%, the model predicted ophthalmopathy progression.

Symptoms, serum thyroxine and TRAb, thyroid ultrasound, and orbital computed tomography formed the diagnostic basis. Sample: peripheral blood. This sequence originates from a woman in her late teens or twenties with stable Graves' hyperthyroidism. J is TRBJ1-1 and V is TRBV20-1; D call uncertain. The CDR3 reads CSARLEGMNTEAFF. DNA of the CDR3: TGCAGTGCTAGACTAGAAGGCATGAACACTGAAGCTTTCTTT.